The 22 T cell receptor beta chains reported below all come from one sample, sequenced in a study of blood T cells in healthy people across ages. A sample-barcoded 5' primer and a J-beta primer mix were used in a second PCR of roughly 7 to 11 cycles. Via MiXCR, TCRdb re-called the 5' RACE reads, giving one row per CDR3 protein. The sample carries almost 550,000 distinct CDR3 sequences, under 30% recorded once. This sample also appeared in a second study, on T cells of mothers and their children.

The sample comprised blood. The source of these receptors is a boy younger than 18 in good health.

Comments on this clonotype: An end of the junction differs from the germline gene, which may be a read error. The J gene is TRBJ2-5, the V gene TRBV29-1; 10 bases agree with TRBD2. Per germline, CDR1 SQVTM and CDR2 ANQGSEA. This CDR3 has 12 residues. The DNA of the CDR3 is TGCAGCGTTGAGGACCTAGCGGGAGCGGGGTTCTTC. It codes for CSVEDLAGAGFF.

The chain couples TRBV30 to TRBJ2-3, with D possibly matching TRBD1 (5 bases). The CDR3 is 14 residues long. CDR1 and CDR2 from the germline V gene are GTSNPN and SVGIG (reference sequence). Trimming shortened V by 2 bases and J by 4 bases, and 13 bases separated the two germline ends. This CDR3 reads CAWSSRLGADTQYF. The CDR3 DNA follows: TGTGCCTGGAGTTCCCGCTTAGGGGCAGATACGCAGTATTTT.

The V call is TRBV10-3, the J call TRBJ2-3; TRBD1 aligns across 11 bases. Unmatched junction bases numbered 7, after V lost 2 bases and J lost 6 bases. The germline CDR1 and CDR2 sequences are ENHRY and SYGVKD. The CDR3 totals 16 residues. The CDR3 DNA reads as TGTGCCATCAGTGAGACCCCGGGACAGGGGGGCGATACGCAGTATTTT. Amino acid sequence: CAISETPGQGGDTQYF.

This clonotype was counted ten times or more. V gene TRBV7-2 combines with J gene TRBJ2-5; D uncertain. There are 13 residues in the CDR3. In germline, CDR1 is SGHTA, CDR2 FQGNSA. The V and J ends lost 0 bases and 5 bases respectively, with 7 bases between them. The chain's CDR3 is CASSLASSETQYF. The CDR3 DNA reads as TGTGCCAGCAGCTTAGCTAGCAGCGAGACCCAGTACTTC.

The J gene is TRBJ2-1, the V gene TRBV24-1, with 9 bases matching TRBD1. Germline-derived CDR1 and CDR2 are KGHDR and SFDVKD. The V segment lost 3 bases and the J segment 4 bases; nucleotides outside the gene matches: 6. This CDR3 has 16 residues. The CDR3 sequence: CATSDAPGQGYNEQFF. As DNA, the CDR3 is TGTGCCACCAGTGATGCTCCGGGACAGGGTTACAATGAGCAGTTCTTC.

The V and J genes are TRBV27 and TRBJ1-5, with D unresolved. CDR3 length: 15 amino acids. With 7 bases removed from V and 0 bases from J, the gap between germline ends came to 13 bases. In germline, CDR1 is MNHEY, CDR2 SMNVEV (reference sequence). The CDR3 nucleotides read TGTGCCAGCACCCCGACACCTTATAGCAATCAGCCCCAGCATTTT. Residues: CASTPTPYSNQPQHF.

The V call is TRBV7-6, the J call TRBJ2-1; D unclear. CDR3 length: 15 amino acids. V was clipped by 5 bases and J by 0 bases, with 11 bases between them. Germline V lookup: CDR1 SGHVS, CDR2 FNYEAQ. CDR3 bases: TGTGCCAGCAGCCCGCCCAAGAGCTCCTACAATGAGCAGTTCTTC. It is translated as CASSPPKSSYNEQFF.

This rearrangement joins TRBV6-5 to TRBJ2-7; 8 positions match TRBD1. The CDR3 extends over 15 amino acids. J was trimmed by 6 bases and V by 2 bases; bases with no gene match: 9. Germline assignment: CDR1 MNHEY and CDR2 SVGAGI. The CDR3 bases are TGTGCCAGCAGTTACGGACAGGGAGCATTTGGCGAGCAGTACTTC. It encodes CASSYGQGAFGEQYF.

This chain links TRBV12-3 or TRBV12-4 with TRBJ2-6; D unresolved. V was clipped by 3 bases and J by 1 base, with 10 bases between them. This CDR3 comprises 16 residues. The CDR3 DNA sequence: TGTGCCAGCAGTTTTCCGGGTCTGTCTGGGGCCAACGTCCTGACTTTC. Protein: CASSFPGLSGANVLTF.

This clonotype was seen more than once but under ten times. This chain connects TRBV28 to TRBJ1-5; 8 bases line up with TRBD1. Germline lookup yields CDR1 MDHEN and CDR2 SYDVKM. The CDR3 length is 14 residues. The J segment lost 6 bases and the V segment lost 5 bases, leaving 6 bases of the junction unmatched. Written as DNA, the CDR3 is TGTGCCAGCAGTACCGACAGGGGCCGTCAGCCCCAGCATTTT. Amino acid sequence: CASSTDRGRQPQHF. Full variable domain (missing parts from reference TRBV28 and TRBJ1-5): DVKVTQSSRYLVKRTGEKVFLECVQDMDHENMFWYRQDPGLGLRLIYFSYDVKMKEKGDIPEGYSVSREKKERFSLILESASTNQTSMYLCASSTDRGRQPQHFGDGTRLSIL.

Concerning this clonotype: Mismatch with germline at one junction end may stem from a read error. The chain joins TRBV28 to TRBJ1-5; D is perhaps TRBD1 (6 bases). The CDR3 totals 15 residues. Germline V gene data show CDR1 as MDHEN and CDR2 as SYDVKM. This CDR3 reads CASRLSGGEGQPQHF. CDR3 DNA sequence: TGTGCCAGCAGGTTATCGGGGGGCGAAGGACAGCCCCAGCATTTT.

J is TRBJ2-3 and V is TRBV9; 8 bases align to TRBD1. CDR1 is SGDLS, CDR2 YYNGEE, per germline. CDR3 size: 16 residues. The V gene end was trimmed by 0 bases and the J gene end by 5 bases; junction bases not matched to a gene: 8. CDR3 sequence (DNA): TGTGCCAGCAGCGTAGGACTCAGGGGGCTAGGAGATACGCAGTATTTT. Protein product: CASSVGLRGLGDTQYF.

The CDR3 sequence is CAISESTTTNEKLFF. CDR3 sequence (DNA): TGTGCCATCAGTGAGTCAACAACAACTAATGAAAAACTGTTTTTT. The J gene is TRBJ1-4, the V gene TRBV10-3; D not certain. The CDR3 runs 15 residues. V lost 0 bases, J lost 0 bases, and 5 bases lay in between. CDR1 and CDR2 (germline): ENHRY, SYGVKD.

In this sample, this clonotype turned up a few times. This chain uses TRBV12-3 or TRBV12-4 with TRBJ2-5; the match to TRBD2 covers 11 bases. The J call is uncertain, as TRBJ2-1 better fits the DNA end. CDR3 size: 15 residues. The CDR3 loop reads CASRLTSGSNNEQFF. CDR3 DNA sequence: TGTGCCAGCAGACTTACTAGCGGGAGTAACAATGAGCAGTTCTTC.

In this sample, this clonotype turned up a few times. J is TRBJ2-5 and V is TRBV15; D not resolved. V lost 0 bases, J lost 4 bases, and 21 bases lay in between. The CDR3 loop spans 18 amino acids. The V gene's germline CDR1 is LNHNV and CDR2 YYDKDF (reference sequence). The CDR3 region is CATSRDLNLRGTGETQYF. The CDR3, as DNA: TGTGCCACCAGCAGAGATCTAAATCTGCGAGGCACTGGAGAGACCCAGTACTTC.

The J gene is TRBJ2-4, the V gene TRBV7-9; TRBD1 matches at 7 bases. The germline gives CDR1 SEHNR, CDR2 FQNEAQ (reference sequence). Trimming at V came to 4 bases and at J to 5 bases, leaving 11 bases not matched to a gene. This CDR3 comprises 16 residues. The CDR3 DNA reads TGTGCCAGCAGCTGGCTACAGGGGACGCAGGAAAACATTCAGTACTTC. Translated: CASSWLQGTQENIQYF.

At least ten counts were recorded for this clonotype. This chain links TRBV10-3 with TRBJ2-7; 14 positions agree with TRBD2. Germline values: CDR1 ENHRY, CDR2 SYGVKD. The CDR3 runs 16 residues. V lost 4 bases, J lost 0 bases, and 2 bases stayed unmatched. CDR3 nucleotides: TGTGCCATCAGTGGGACTAGCGGGAGGCGCTCCTACGAGCAGTACTTC. The encoded protein is CAISGTSGRRSYEQYF.

The chain uses TRBV12-3 or TRBV12-4 and TRBJ1-2; D gene ambiguous. Trimming stripped 0 bases from V and 1 base from J, with 9 bases between. This CDR3 has 15 amino acids. The CDR3 spells CASSLARFRNYGYTF. The CDR3 coding sequence is TGTGCCAGCAGTTTAGCTCGTTTCCGTAACTATGGCTACACCTTC.

This clonotype was recorded a few times. J is TRBJ2-6 and V is TRBV6-5; maybe TRBD1 (5 bases). This CDR3 is built from 17 residues. With 4 bases removed from V and 4 bases from J, the gap between germline ends came to 17 bases. The germline V gene has CDR1 MNHEY and CDR2 SVGAGI. The CDR3 protein is CASSSTDSPQGANVLTF. The CDR3 DNA reads TGTGCCAGCAGTTCGACAGACAGTCCTCAGGGGGCCAACGTCCTGACTTTC.

With respect to this clonotype: Germline and junction disagree at one end, which may indicate a read error. V is TRBV7-2 and J is TRBJ2-1; D gene ambiguous. This CDR3 region has 12 residues. The V gene's germline CDR1 is SGHTA and CDR2 FQGNSA. The CDR3 region is CVSSLAYNEQFF. The CDR3 bases are TGTGTCAGCAGCTTAGCTTATAATGAGCAGTTCTTC.

V and J are TRBV3-1 and TRBJ1-5, with D maybe TRBD1 (5 bases). With 3 bases removed from V and 2 bases from J, the gap between germline ends came to 17 bases. CDR3 length: 17 amino acids. The germline V gene encodes CDR1 LGHDT and CDR2 YNNKEL (reference sequence). CDR3 region: CASSQSIGALGNQPQHF. The CDR3, as DNA: TGTGCCAGCAGCCAGAGTATAGGGGCATTGGGCAATCAGCCCCAGCATTTT.

The V and J genes are TRBV2 and TRBJ2-1, with 7 bases matching TRBD1. Germline values: CDR1 SNHLY, CDR2 FYNNEI. This CDR3 has 15 amino acids. Trimming cost V 8 bases and J 8 bases; bases outside gene matches: 15. The CDR3 coding sequence is TGTGCCAGCGGGGGACAGTCGGAACCTTATTATGAGCAGTTCTTC. This codes for CASGGQSEPYYEQFF. The whole variable domain, filled in from reference TRBV2 and TRBJ2-1, reads EPEVTQTPSHQVTQMGQEVILRCVPISNHLYFYWYRQILGQKVEFLVSFYNNEISEKSEIFDDQFSVERPDGSNFTLKIRSTKLEDSAMYFCASGGQSEPYYEQFFGPGTRLTVL.